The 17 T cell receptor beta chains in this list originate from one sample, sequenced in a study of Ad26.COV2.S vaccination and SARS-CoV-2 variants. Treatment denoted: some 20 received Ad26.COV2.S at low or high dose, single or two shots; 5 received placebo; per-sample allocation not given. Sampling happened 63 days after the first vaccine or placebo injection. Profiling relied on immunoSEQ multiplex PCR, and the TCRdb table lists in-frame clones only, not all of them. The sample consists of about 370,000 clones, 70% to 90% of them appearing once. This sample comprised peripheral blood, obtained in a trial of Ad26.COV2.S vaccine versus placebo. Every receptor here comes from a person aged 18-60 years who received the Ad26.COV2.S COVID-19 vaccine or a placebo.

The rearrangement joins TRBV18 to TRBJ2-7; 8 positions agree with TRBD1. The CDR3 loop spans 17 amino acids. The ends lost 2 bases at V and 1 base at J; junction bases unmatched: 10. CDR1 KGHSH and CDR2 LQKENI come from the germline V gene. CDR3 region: CASSPVRGLAQSYEQYF. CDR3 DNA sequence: TGTGCCAGCTCACCAGTCAGGGGGCTAGCACAATCCTACGAGCAGTACTTC.

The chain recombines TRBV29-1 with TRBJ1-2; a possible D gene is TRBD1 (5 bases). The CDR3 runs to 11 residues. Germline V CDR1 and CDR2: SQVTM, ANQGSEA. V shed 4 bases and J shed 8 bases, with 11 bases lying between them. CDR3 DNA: TGCAGCGTTGCTGAGGGGTACGGCTACACCTTC. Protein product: CSVAEGYGYTF. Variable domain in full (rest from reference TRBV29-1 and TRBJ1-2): SAVISQKPSRDICQRGTSLTIQCQVDSQVTMMFWYRQQPGQSLTLIATANQGSEATYESGFVIDKFPISRPNLTFSTLTVSNMSPEDSSIYLCSVAEGYGYTFGSGTRLTVV.

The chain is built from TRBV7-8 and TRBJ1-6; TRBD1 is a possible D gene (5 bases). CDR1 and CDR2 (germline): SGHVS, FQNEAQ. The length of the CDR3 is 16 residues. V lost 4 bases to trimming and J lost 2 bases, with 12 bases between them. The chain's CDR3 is CASSSQGVPYNSPLHF. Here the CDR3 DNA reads TGTGCCAGCAGCTCCCAGGGCGTCCCCTATAATTCACCCCTCCACTTT.

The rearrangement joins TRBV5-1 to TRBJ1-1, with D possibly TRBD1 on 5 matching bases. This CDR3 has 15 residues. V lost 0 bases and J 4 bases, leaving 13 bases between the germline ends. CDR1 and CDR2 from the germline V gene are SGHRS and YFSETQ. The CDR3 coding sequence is TGCGCCAGCAGCTTGGCGTCGGTAAGGGGCACTGAAGCTTTCTTT. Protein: CASSLASVRGTEAFF.

The CDR3 region has the DNA TGTGCCAGCAGGACAGATACGCAGTATTTT. It is translated as CASRTDTQYF. This chain links TRBV5-8 with TRBJ2-3; D is undetermined. This CDR3 is 10 amino acids long. Germline V gives CDR1 SGHTS, CDR2 YDEGEE. The V and J ends lost 5 bases and 3 bases respectively, with 1 base between them.

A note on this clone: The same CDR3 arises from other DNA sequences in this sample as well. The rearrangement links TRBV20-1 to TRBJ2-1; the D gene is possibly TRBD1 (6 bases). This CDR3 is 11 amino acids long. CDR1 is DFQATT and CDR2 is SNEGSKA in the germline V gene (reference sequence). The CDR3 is CSAGGPGEQFF. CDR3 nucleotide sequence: TGCTCGGCTGGGGGCCCGGGCGAGCAGTTCTTC.

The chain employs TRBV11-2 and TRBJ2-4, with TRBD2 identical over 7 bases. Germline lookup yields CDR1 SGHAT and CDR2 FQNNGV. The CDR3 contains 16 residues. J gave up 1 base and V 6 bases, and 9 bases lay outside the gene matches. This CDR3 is CASRTIRGVAKNIQYF. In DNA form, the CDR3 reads TGTGCCAGCAGAACAATCCGGGGGGTGGCCAAAAACATTCAGTACTTC.

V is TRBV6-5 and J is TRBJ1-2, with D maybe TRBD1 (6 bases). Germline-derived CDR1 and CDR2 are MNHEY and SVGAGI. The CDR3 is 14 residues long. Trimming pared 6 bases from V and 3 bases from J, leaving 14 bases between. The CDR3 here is CASRGRGEDYGYTF. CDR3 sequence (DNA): TGTGCCAGCAGAGGCAGGGGCGAGGACTATGGCTACACCTTC.

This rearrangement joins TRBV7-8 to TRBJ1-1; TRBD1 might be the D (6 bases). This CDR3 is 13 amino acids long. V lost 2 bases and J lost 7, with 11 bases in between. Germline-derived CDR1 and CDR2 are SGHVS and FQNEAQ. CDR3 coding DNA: TGTGCCAGCAGCTTAACAGGGTTGGATGAAGCTTTCTTT. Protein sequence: CASSLTGLDEAFF.

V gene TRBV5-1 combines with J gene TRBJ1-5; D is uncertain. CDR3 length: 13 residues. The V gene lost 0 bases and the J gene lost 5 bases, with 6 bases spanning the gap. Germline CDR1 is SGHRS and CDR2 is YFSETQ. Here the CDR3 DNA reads TGCGCCAGCAGCTTGGAGCCCTATCAGCCCCAGCATTTT. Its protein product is CASSLEPYQPQHF.

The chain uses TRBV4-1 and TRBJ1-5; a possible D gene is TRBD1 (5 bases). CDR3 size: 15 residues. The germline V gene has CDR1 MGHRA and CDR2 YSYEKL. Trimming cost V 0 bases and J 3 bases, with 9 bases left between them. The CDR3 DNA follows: TGCGCCAGCAGCCAAGAGATGGGGCCCAATCAGCCCCAGCATTTT. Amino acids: CASSQEMGPNQPQHF.

DNA of the CDR3: TGTGCCAGCAGCTTAGAAAGGTGGGGCGGGGGGTCCAGCTCCTACAATGAGCAGTTCTTC. It is translated as CASSLERWGGGSSSYNEQFF. The gene calls are TRBV11-2 and TRBJ2-1; TRBD2 aligns across 8 bases. J lost 0 bases, V lost 0 bases, and 13 bases had no gene match. The CDR3 is 20 amino acids. Germline CDR1 reads SGHAT; CDR2 reads FQNNGV. The full variable domain, rest sourced from reference TRBV11-2 and TRBJ2-1, is EAGVAQSPRYKIIEKRQSVAFWCNPISGHATLYWYQQILGQGPKLLIQFQNNGVVDDSQLPKDRFSAERLKGVDSTLKIQPAKLEDSAVYLCASSLERWGGGSSSYNEQFFGPGTRLTVL.

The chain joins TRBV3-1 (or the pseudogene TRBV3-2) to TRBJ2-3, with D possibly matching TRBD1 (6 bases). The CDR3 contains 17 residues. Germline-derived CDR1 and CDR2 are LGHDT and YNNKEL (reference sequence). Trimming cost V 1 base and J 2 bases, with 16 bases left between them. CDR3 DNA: TGTGCCAGCAGCCAAGCTGGGACACACGCATACACAGATACGCAGTATTTT. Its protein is CASSQAGTHAYTDTQYF.

This chain's CDR3 is CASSVEGGYGYTF. Here the CDR3 DNA reads TGTGCCAGCAGCGTAGAGGGAGGGTATGGCTACACCTTC. This chain joins TRBV9 and TRBJ1-2, with no clear D. This CDR3 region has 13 residues. Germline CDR1 reads SGDLS; CDR2 reads YYNGEE. Trimming stripped 0 bases from V and 5 bases from J, with 8 bases between. Looking up the rest from reference TRBV9 and TRBJ1-2 gives the full variable domain: DSGVTQTPKHLITATGQRVTLRCSPRSGDLSVYWYQQSLDQGLQFLIQYYNGEERAKGNILERFSAQQFPDLHSELNLSSLELGDSALYFCASSVEGGYGYTFGSGTRLTVV.

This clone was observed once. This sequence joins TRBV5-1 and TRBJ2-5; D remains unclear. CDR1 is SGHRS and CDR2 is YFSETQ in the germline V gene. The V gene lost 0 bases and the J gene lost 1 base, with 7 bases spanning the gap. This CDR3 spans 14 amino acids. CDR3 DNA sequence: TGCGCCAGCAGCTTGGTTGCGATCCAAGAGACCCAGTACTTC. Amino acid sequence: CASSLVAIQETQYF.

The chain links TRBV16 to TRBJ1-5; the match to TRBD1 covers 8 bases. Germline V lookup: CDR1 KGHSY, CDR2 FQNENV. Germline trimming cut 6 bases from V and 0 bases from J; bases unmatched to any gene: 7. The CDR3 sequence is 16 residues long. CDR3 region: CASSYGQGYSNQPQHF. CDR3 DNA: TGTGCCAGCAGTTATGGACAGGGCTATAGCAATCAGCCCCAGCATTTT.

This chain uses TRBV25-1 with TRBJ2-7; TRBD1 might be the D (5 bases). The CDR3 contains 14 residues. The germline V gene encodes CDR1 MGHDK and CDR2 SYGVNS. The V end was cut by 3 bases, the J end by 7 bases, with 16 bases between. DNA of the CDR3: TGTGCCAGCAGTGATTGGGGCAGGGTAGGGGAGCAGTACTTC. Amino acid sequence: CASSDWGRVGEQYF.